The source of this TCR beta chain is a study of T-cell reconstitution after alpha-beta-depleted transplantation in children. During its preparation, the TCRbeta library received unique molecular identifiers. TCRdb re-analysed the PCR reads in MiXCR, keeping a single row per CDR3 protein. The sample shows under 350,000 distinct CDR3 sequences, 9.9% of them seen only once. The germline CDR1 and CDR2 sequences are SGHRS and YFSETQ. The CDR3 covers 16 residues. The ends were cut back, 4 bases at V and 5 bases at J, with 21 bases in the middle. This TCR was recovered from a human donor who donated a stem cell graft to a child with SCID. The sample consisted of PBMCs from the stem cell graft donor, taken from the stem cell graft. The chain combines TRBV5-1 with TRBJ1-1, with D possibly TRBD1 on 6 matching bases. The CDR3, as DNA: TGCGCCAGCAGCCCAAAAGCGTCGGGGGCGTATACTGAAGCTTTCTTT. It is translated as CASSPKASGAYTEAFF.